This is a list of T cell receptor beta chains from one sample in a study of CD4 T cells in relation to SARS-CoV-2 and coronaviruses. Their specific antigens are unknown. Using immunoSEQ multiplex PCR, the repertoire was profiled, and TCRdb retains in-frame clones only, with some absent. The data hold 30,000 to 40,000 clones, with 60% to 80% observed a single time. Material for sequencing was memory CD4+ T cells from PBMCs, cultured in vitro. The receptors were gathered from an adult with COVID-19. Each CDR3 is given with its conserved first and last residue. Each record gives: D gene, V gene, clone size, J gene, CDR3 protein, CDR3 DNA. D genes are given only for firm matches. Part of the rows lack a size; the others show once, few, many or a class for expanded clones.

d_gene: .; v_gene: TRBV3-1/TRBV3-2; abundance: .; j_gene: TRBJ2-7; CDR3aa: CASSLKPDNSYEQYF; CDR3nt: TGTGCCAGCAGCCTAAAGCCGGACAACTCCTACGAGCAGTACTTC
d_gene: .; v_gene: TRBV19; abundance: .; j_gene: TRBJ2-5; CDR3aa: CASSLTQGLETQYF; CDR3nt: TGTGCCAGTAGTTTGACCCAGGGTTTGGAGACCCAGTACTTC
d_gene: .; v_gene: TRBV11-2; abundance: .; j_gene: TRBJ2-7; CDR3aa: CASSSSGVGTYEQYF; CDR3nt: TGTGCCAGCAGCTCCTCGGGAGTAGGTACCTACGAGCAGTACTTC
d_gene: TRBD1; v_gene: TRBV5-4; abundance: .; j_gene: TRBJ2-7; CDR3aa: CASSSKTGGYEQYF; CDR3nt: TGTGCCAGCAGCTCCAAGACAGGGGGCTACGAGCAGTACTTC
d_gene: .; v_gene: TRBV18; abundance: .; j_gene: TRBJ1-1; CDR3aa: CASSPQGHTEAFF; CDR3nt: TGTGCCAGCTCACCCCAAGGACACACTGAAGCTTTCTTT
d_gene: .; v_gene: TRBV7-9; abundance: few; j_gene: TRBJ2-2; CDR3aa: CASSLEGVGGELFF; CDR3nt: TGTGCCAGCAGCTTAGAAGGAGTCGGCGGGGAGCTGTTTTTT
d_gene: .; v_gene: TRBV24-1; abundance: .; j_gene: TRBJ2-6; CDR3aa: CATSDSRKGSGANVLTF; CDR3nt: TGTGCCACCAGTGACAGCCGAAAGGGCTCTGGGGCCAACGTCCTGACTTTC
d_gene: .; v_gene: TRBV28; abundance: .; j_gene: TRBJ1-2; CDR3aa: CAMGGRADGYTF; CDR3nt: TGTGCCATGGGGGGCCGGGCCGATGGCTACACCTTC
d_gene: TRBD1; v_gene: TRBV5-1; abundance: .; j_gene: TRBJ2-1; CDR3aa: CASSSLDREDEQFF; CDR3nt: TGCGCCAGCAGTTCCTTGGACAGGGAGGATGAGCAGTTCTTC
d_gene: .; v_gene: TRBV19; abundance: .; j_gene: TRBJ1-2; CDR3aa: CASSMGPNYGYTF; CDR3nt: TGTGCCAGTAGTATGGGTCCTAACTATGGCTACACCTTC
d_gene: TRBD1; v_gene: TRBV3-1/TRBV3-2; abundance: once; j_gene: TRBJ2-1; CDR3aa: CASYGQGSNEQFF; CDR3nt: TGTGCCAGCTATGGACAGGGGAGCAATGAGCAGTTCTTC
d_gene: .; v_gene: TRBV11-3; abundance: .; j_gene: TRBJ2-5; CDR3aa: CASSAWVQETQYF; CDR3nt: TGTGCCAGCAGCGCATGGGTCCAAGAGACCCAGTACTTC
d_gene: TRBD1; v_gene: TRBV18; abundance: .; j_gene: TRBJ2-1; CDR3aa: CASSPPGGQGNNEQFF; CDR3nt: TGTGCCAGCTCACCACCTGGCGGACAGGGAAACAATGAGCAGTTCTTC
d_gene: TRBD2; v_gene: TRBV2; abundance: .; j_gene: TRBJ2-2; CDR3aa: CASNQREAGELFF; CDR3nt: TGTGCCAGCAATCAGCGGGAGGCCGGGGAGCTGTTTTTT
d_gene: TRBD2; v_gene: TRBV19; abundance: .; j_gene: TRBJ2-1; CDR3aa: CASSFAGDSYNEQFF; CDR3nt: TGTGCCAGTAGTTTTGCGGGAGACTCCTACAATGAGCAGTTCTTC
d_gene: .; v_gene: TRBV30; abundance: once; j_gene: TRBJ1-3; CDR3aa: CAWSSSGSALISGNTIYF; CDR3nt: TGTGCCTGGAGTTCCTCGGGCAGCGCTCTGATCTCTGGAAACACCATATATTTT
d_gene: TRBD2; v_gene: TRBV2; abundance: .; j_gene: TRBJ2-1; CDR3aa: CASRAGGPDNEQFF; CDR3nt: TGTGCCAGCAGAGCGGGAGGGCCGGACAATGAGCAGTTCTTC
d_gene: TRBD2; v_gene: TRBV7-9; abundance: .; j_gene: TRBJ2-3; CDR3aa: CASSPKSRLAGRADTQYF; CDR3nt: TGTGCCAGCAGCCCTAAAAGCCGACTAGCGGGGAGAGCAGATACGCAGTATTTT
d_gene: TRBD1; v_gene: TRBV10-3; abundance: once; j_gene: TRBJ1-3; CDR3aa: CAISTGGDSGNTIYF; CDR3nt: TGTGCCATCAGTACAGGGGGCGACTCTGGAAACACCATATATTTT
d_gene: .; v_gene: TRBV14; abundance: .; j_gene: TRBJ2-1; CDR3aa: CASGQAGGNFYNEQFF; CDR3nt: TGTGCCAGTGGACAGGCCGGCGGGAACTTCTACAATGAGCAGTTCTTC
d_gene: .; v_gene: TRBV18; abundance: once; j_gene: TRBJ2-1; CDR3aa: CASSKGGYNEQFF; CDR3nt: TGTGCCAGCTCTAAGGGGGGGTACAATGAGCAGTTCTTC
d_gene: .; v_gene: TRBV5-1; abundance: .; j_gene: TRBJ1-4; CDR3aa: CASSFGANEKLFF; CDR3nt: TGCGCCAGCAGCTTTGGAGCTAATGAAAAACTGTTTTTT
d_gene: TRBD2; v_gene: TRBV3-1/TRBV3-2; abundance: .; j_gene: TRBJ2-5; CDR3aa: CASSLSGSIETQYF; CDR3nt: TGTGCCAGCAGTCTTAGCGGGAGTATTGAGACCCAGTACTTC
d_gene: .; v_gene: TRBV19; abundance: .; j_gene: TRBJ1-1; CDR3aa: CANSAGVMNTEAFF; CDR3nt: TGTGCCAATTCAGCGGGGGTCATGAACACTGAAGCTTTCTTT
d_gene: .; v_gene: TRBV10-3; abundance: few; j_gene: TRBJ2-3; CDR3aa: CAISGGQGSTDTQYF; CDR3nt: TGTGCCATCAGTGGGGGCCAGGGGAGCACAGATACGCAGTATTTT
d_gene: .; v_gene: TRBV5-1; abundance: .; j_gene: TRBJ2-4; CDR3aa: CASSLKNIQYF; CDR3nt: TGCGCCAGCAGCTTGAAAAACATTCAGTACTTC
d_gene: .; v_gene: TRBV6-5; abundance: .; j_gene: TRBJ2-2; CDR3aa: CASRDGPLNTGELFF; CDR3nt: TGTGCCAGCAGAGACGGGCCCTTGAACACCGGGGAGCTGTTTTTT